Shown below are 14 T cell receptor beta chains from a single sample sequenced in a study of response to subunit inactivated influenza vaccine. TCRdb called the RT-PCR reads again in MiXCR, with one record for every CDR3 protein. The table shows 550,000 to 650,000 distinct CDR3 sequences, with 12% occurring only once. The sample consisted of PBMCs from blood, taken on the day of vaccination. The receptors were gathered from a man aged 50-60 years who received an inactivated influenza vaccine.

The chain is built from TRBV7-2 and TRBJ1-5; no firm D call. Germline V lookup: CDR1 SGHTA, CDR2 FQGNSA. The V end lost 5 bases, the J end lost 7 bases, and 12 bases lay between the germline ends. This CDR3 contains 13 residues. The CDR3: CASSRGLEQPQHF. The CDR3 nucleotides are TGTGCCAGCAGCCGAGGGTTGGAACAGCCCCAGCATTTT.

There are many counts of this clonotype. The genes are TRBV4-3 and TRBJ1-1, with a possible D match to TRBD1 (5 bases). Germline V gene sequence: CDR1 LGHNA, CDR2 YSLEER. The V gene lost 4 bases and the J gene lost 10 bases, with 16 bases spanning the gap. The CDR3 loop spans 13 amino acids. The CDR3 DNA sequence: TGCGCCAGCAGCCCAACCCGGGACCAGATAGCTTTCTTT. Translating it yields CASSPTRDQIAFF.

The genes are TRBV12-3 or TRBV12-4 and TRBJ1-5, with D possibly matching TRBD1 (5 bases). This CDR3 has 12 amino acids. Between the trimmed V and J ends, which lost 7 bases and 3 bases, there was a span of 7 bases. CDR3 DNA: TGTGCCAGCAAGACAGTCAATCAGCCCCAGCATTTT. It is translated as CASKTVNQPQHF.

This clonotype came up a few times. The chain is built from TRBV19 and TRBJ2-7, with 8 nucleotides matching TRBD1. The CDR3 is 14 residues long. Losses at the gene ends were 4 bases for V and 7 bases for J; bases not matched to a gene: 9. Germline CDR1 LNHDA, CDR2 SQIVND (reference sequence). Written as DNA, the CDR3 is TGTGCCAGTAGTAAGGCGCAGGGGGCTAGGGAGCAGTACTTC. As protein: CASSKAQGAREQYF.

This clonotype turned up a few times. This chain uses TRBV6-2 or TRBV6-3 with TRBJ2-3, with a possible D match to TRBD2 (6 bases). This CDR3 comprises 15 residues. The V gene's germline CDR1 is MNHEY and CDR2 SVGEGT. Trimming removed 5 bases at V and 2 bases at J, with 14 bases between. DNA of the CDR3: TGTGCCAGCAGTCCCATTAGCGGACCCACAGATACGCAGTATTTT. It translates to CASSPISGPTDTQYF.

The chain carries TRBV16 and TRBJ2-7, with D unresolved. This CDR3 is built from 14 residues. Germline loops: CDR1 KGHSY, CDR2 FQNENV. Trimming took 8 bases from V and 3 from J, leaving 17 bases between them. CDR3 sequence: CASRGEWPNYEQYF. CDR3 bases: TGTGCCAGCCGTGGAGAGTGGCCGAACTACGAGCAGTACTTC.

The V call is TRBV28, the J call TRBJ2-1, with 8 bases identical to TRBD2. The CDR3 covers 16 residues. Losses at the gene ends were 6 bases for V and 1 base for J; bases not matched to a gene: 8. The germline gives CDR1 MDHEN, CDR2 SYDVKM. This chain's CDR3 is CASSRPGLGSYNEQFF. CDR3 sequence (DNA): TGTGCCAGCAGCCGTCCGGGACTAGGGTCCTACAATGAGCAGTTCTTC.

The chain combines TRBV10-3 with TRBJ2-2; no reliable D call. Germline loops: CDR1 ENHRY, CDR2 SYGVKD. V was clipped by 8 bases and J by 7 bases, with 17 bases between them. The CDR3 is 14 residues long. The CDR3 coding sequence is TGTGCCATCCGTAGTGTCGAAACCAACGGGGAGCTGTTTTTT. Residues: CAIRSVETNGELFF.

This clonotype was recorded a few times. The CDR3 here is CASSYRGQYYEQYF. CDR3 sequence (DNA): TGTGCCAGCAGTTACCGCGGACAGTACTACGAGCAGTACTTC. The chain carries TRBV6-5 and TRBJ2-7; a possible D gene is TRBD1 (6 bases). Trimming left V 2 bases short and J 3 bases short, with 11 bases between. Germline CDR1 MNHEY, CDR2 SVGAGI. This CDR3 contains 14 residues.

This clonotype was counted ten times or more. This sequence joins TRBV12-3 or TRBV12-4 and TRBJ2-3, with D possibly called TRBD1 or TRBD2 (7 bases each). Trimming stripped 10 bases from V and 2 bases from J, with 13 bases between. The CDR3 contains 13 residues. The DNA of the CDR3 is TGTGCCACAGGGGGGGGGGTCACAGATACGCAGTATTTT. Translation: CATGGGVTDTQYF.

The chain carries TRBV28 and TRBJ1-2; a weak D match, TRBD1 (5 bases). Germline V gene data show CDR1 as MDHEN and CDR2 as SYDVKM. The CDR3 is 13 residues long. V was pared by 5 bases and J by 7 bases, with 14 bases between. CDR3 DNA: TGTGCCAGCAGTCTCGGGACCTGGGGTGGCTACACCTTC. As protein: CASSLGTWGGYTF.

This clonotype was recorded at least ten times. CDR3: CSVETSGGTDTQYF. The CDR3 DNA follows: TGCAGCGTGGAGACTAGCGGGGGCACAGATACGCAGTATTTT. The V gene is TRBV29-1, the J gene TRBJ2-3; the match to TRBD2 covers 11 bases. Germline V gene sequence: CDR1 SQVTM, CDR2 ANQGSEA. This CDR3 has 14 residues. Losses at the gene ends were 6 bases for V and 1 base for J; bases not matched to a gene: 3.

Many counts were recorded for this clonotype. CDR3 region: CASSRTGDNQPQHF. The CDR3 bases are TGTGCCAGCAGCCGAACAGGGGACAATCAGCCCCAGCATTTT. This chain uses TRBV7-9 with TRBJ1-5; 7 positions agree with TRBD1. Germline-derived CDR1 and CDR2 are SEHNR and FQNEAQ (reference sequence). The V gene end was trimmed by 5 bases and the J gene end by 3 bases; junction bases not matched to a gene: 4. The CDR3 covers 14 residues.

The gene calls are TRBV14 and TRBJ2-3, with 11 bases aligning to TRBD2. Trimming cost V 0 bases and J 0 bases; bases outside gene matches: 5. Germline assignment: CDR1 SGHDN and CDR2 FVKESK. The length of the CDR3 is 18 residues. CDR3 coding DNA: TGTGCCAGCAGCCAAGATCTGGGACTAGCGGCTAGCACAGATACGCAGTATTTT. Its protein product is CASSQDLGLAASTDTQYF.